Listed here are 19 T cell receptor beta chains from one sample, sequenced in a study of blood T cell repertoires in COVID-19. Only in-frame clones appear in the TCRdb table, and some are missing; sequencing was by immunoSEQ multiplex PCR. The table includes approximately 240,000 clones, roughly 80% detected once. Sequenced material: peripheral blood. These receptors all stem from a woman aged 40 to 49 with active or convalescent COVID-19.

The rearrangement links TRBV15 to TRBJ2-2, with D possibly matching TRBD1 (5 bases). This CDR3 spans 17 amino acids. The V end was cut by 3 bases, the J end by 0 bases, with 14 bases between. Germline lookup yields CDR1 LNHNV and CDR2 YYDKDF (reference sequence). CDR3 sequence: CATSRPREVTNTGELFF. CDR3 DNA: TGTGCCACCAGCAGGCCCAGGGAAGTAACGAACACCGGGGAGCTGTTTTTT. The full variable domain, with the rest looked up from reference TRBV15 and TRBJ2-2, is DAMVIQNPRYQVTQFGKPVTLSCSQTLNHNVMYWYQQKSSQAPKLLFHYYDKDFNNEADTPDNFQSRRPNTSFCFLDIRSPGLGDTAMYLCATSRPREVTNTGELFFGEGSRLTVL.

The chain has TRBV18 and TRBJ2-3; 9 bases are a match to TRBD2. The CDR3 runs 15 residues. In germline, CDR1 is KGHSH, CDR2 LQKENI. V lost 3 bases and J lost 5; bases outside the gene matches: 6. CDR3 residues: CASSPRAGGGDTQYF. CDR3 DNA: TGTGCCAGCTCACCCCGAGCGGGGGGTGGAGATACGCAGTATTTT.

The genes are TRBV19 and TRBJ1-2, with TRBD1 matching over 9 bases. CDR3 size: 17 residues. V was pared by 10 bases and J by 3 bases, with 18 bases of the junction left unmatched. From germline, CDR1 is LNHDA and CDR2 SQIVND (reference sequence). This chain's CDR3 is CATPQSGTGSSDYGYTF. The DNA for the CDR3 is TGTGCCACCCCCCAGTCTGGGACAGGGAGTTCGGACTATGGCTACACCTTC. The full variable domain, rest sourced from reference TRBV19 and TRBJ1-2, is DGGITQSPKYLFRKEGQNVTLSCEQNLNHDAMYWYRQDPGQGLRLIYYSQIVNDFQKGDIAEGYSVSREKKESFPLTVTSAQKNPTAFYLCATPQSGTGSSDYGYTFGSGTRLTVV.

The CDR3 spells CAWSWGPYNEQFF. The CDR3 DNA is TGTGCCTGGAGTTGGGGGCCCTACAATGAGCAGTTCTTC. This sequence joins TRBV30 and TRBJ2-1; D is perhaps TRBD1 (6 bases). The V end lost 2 bases, the J end lost 2 bases, and 7 bases lay between the germline ends. Germline CDR1 is GTSNPN and CDR2 is SVGIG (reference sequence). The CDR3 sequence is 13 residues long.

This chain links TRBV5-6 with TRBJ2-4, with D unresolved. The germline V and J ends were trimmed by 7 bases and 7 bases, with 9 bases remaining between them. Germline V gene data show CDR1 as SGHDT and CDR2 as YYEEEE. The CDR3 is made up of 11 amino acids. Here the CDR3 DNA reads TGTGCCAGCCAAGACGGGAACATTCAGTACTTC. Translated: CASQDGNIQYF.

The gene calls are TRBV20-1 and TRBJ2-3; 10 bases map to TRBD2. J gave up 2 bases and V 3 bases, and 5 bases lay outside the gene matches. The germline gives CDR1 DFQATT, CDR2 SNEGSKA (reference sequence). This CDR3 has 15 residues. This CDR3 is CSASSSGGLTDTQYF. In DNA, the CDR3 is TGCAGTGCTAGTTCTAGCGGGGGCCTCACAGATACGCAGTATTTT.

V is TRBV6-4 and J is TRBJ1-5; maybe TRBD1 (5 bases). The CDR3 length is 13 residues. The V end was cut by 3 bases, the J end by 3 bases, with 6 bases between. CDR1 is MRHNA and CDR2 is SNTAGT in the germline V gene. CDR3 coding DNA: TGTGCCAGCAGTGAACAGGTCAATCAGCCCCAGCATTTT. This codes for CASSEQVNQPQHF.

This chain joins TRBV2 and TRBJ2-7, with a possible D match to TRBD1 (6 bases). Trimming removed 8 bases from V and 3 bases from J, with 14 bases in between. The V gene's germline CDR1 is SNHLY and CDR2 FYNNEI. The CDR3 loop spans 13 amino acids. Written as DNA, the CDR3 is TGTGCCAGCGGACAGCTTTCTGACTACGAGCAGTACTTC. This codes for CASGQLSDYEQYF. Supplemented by reference TRBV2 and TRBJ2-7, the full variable domain reads EPEVTQTPSHQVTQMGQEVILRCVPISNHLYFYWYRQILGQKVEFLVSFYNNEISEKSEIFDDQFSVERPDGSNFTLKIRSTKLEDSAMYFCASGQLSDYEQYFGPGTRLTVT.

The CDR3, as DNA: TGTGCCAGCAGCGCCGAAAAAGGAGTCGGAAACACCATATATTTT. This gives the protein CASSAEKGVGNTIYF. This chain uses TRBV5-5 with TRBJ1-3; D is unclear. Trimming removed 4 bases from V and 4 bases from J, with 15 bases in between. This CDR3 contains 15 residues. Germline V gives CDR1 SGHKS, CDR2 YYEKEE (reference sequence).

This clone has just a few counts. Other DNA sequences in this sample translate to the same CDR3. The V call is TRBV7-3, the J call TRBJ2-3; 10 bases agree with TRBD1. Germline CDR1 is SGHTA and CDR2 is FQGTGA. This CDR3 is 15 amino acids long. The V gene end was trimmed by 2 bases and the J gene end by 3 bases; junction bases not matched to a gene: 2. The CDR3 nucleotides are TGTGCCAGCAGCTTAGACAGGGGGCTAACAGATACGCAGTATTTT. Amino acid sequence: CASSLDRGLTDTQYF.

This chain joins TRBV5-1 and TRBJ2-5; D unclear. Germline V lookup: CDR1 SGHRS, CDR2 YFSETQ. The CDR3 consists of 14 residues. Trimming left V 1 base short and J 3 bases short, with 10 bases between. In DNA, the CDR3 is TGCGCCAGCAGCTTGCTGGGCCTCGAAGAGACCCAGTACTTC. Its protein product is CASSLLGLEETQYF.

The rearrangement joins TRBV28 to TRBJ2-5, with D possibly TRBD1 on 5 matching bases. The germline V and J ends were trimmed by 5 bases and 4 bases, with 14 bases remaining between them. Germline V gene sequence: CDR1 MDHEN, CDR2 SYDVKM. The CDR3 spans 14 residues. CDR3 loop: CASSIQGSGETQYF. CDR3 in DNA: TGTGCCAGCAGTATTCAGGGTTCGGGAGAGACCCAGTACTTC.

In this sample, this clone turned up once. J is TRBJ1-1 and V is TRBV7-6; no reliable D call. Germline lookup yields CDR1 SGHVS and CDR2 FNYEAQ. CDR3 length: 11 amino acids. Trimming stripped 4 bases from V and 7 bases from J, with 7 bases between. This chain's CDR3 is CASSSEREAFF. CDR3 DNA sequence: TGTGCCAGCAGCTCGGAGCGTGAAGCTTTCTTT. The full variable domain, completed using reference TRBV7-6 and TRBJ1-1, is GAGVSQSPRYKVTKRGQDVALRCDPISGHVSLYWYRQALGQGPEFLTYFNYEAQQDKSGLPNDRFSAERPEGSISTLTIQRTEQRDSAMYRCASSSEREAFFGQGTRLTVV.

This chain connects TRBV27 to TRBJ1-5; TRBD1 matches at 8 bases. The ends lost 2 bases at V and 5 bases at J; junction bases unmatched: 5. Germline loops: CDR1 MNHEY, CDR2 SMNVEV (reference sequence). The CDR3 extends over 15 amino acids. The CDR3 DNA reads TGTGCCAGCAGTTTAGGGACAGGTGGGGATCAGCCCCAGCATTTT. Encoded protein: CASSLGTGGDQPQHF.

The rearrangement links TRBV7-2 to TRBJ2-7; D remains ambiguous. The CDR3 has 17 residues. The V gene's germline CDR1 is SGHTA and CDR2 FQGNSA. The V end was cut by 1 base, the J end by 5 bases, with 21 bases between. DNA of the CDR3: TGTGCCAGCAGCTTAGGGAAATTTGTGACATTGGGCCACGAGCAGTACTTC. Amino acids: CASSLGKFVTLGHEQYF.

The chain joins TRBV30 to TRBJ1-5; D might be TRBD1 (5 bases). V lost 0 bases to trimming and J lost 7 bases, with 19 bases between them. There are 16 residues in the CDR3. Germline V CDR1 and CDR2: GTSNPN, SVGIG (reference sequence). CDR3 in amino acids: CAWSVKGWGAGQPQHF. CDR3 DNA: TGTGCCTGGAGTGTAAAGGGTTGGGGCGCCGGCCAGCCCCAGCATTTT.

The chain employs TRBV28 and TRBJ1-5; 10 bases agree with TRBD1. V shed 5 bases and J 2 bases; nucleotides not matched to a gene: 3. The germline CDR1 and CDR2 sequences are MDHEN and SYDVKM. The CDR3 runs to 15 residues. The CDR3 loop reads CASSRTGGGNQPQHF. The CDR3 DNA is TGTGCCAGCAGTCGGACAGGGGGGGGCAATCAGCCCCAGCATTTT.

The sample holds a few counts of this clone. The same CDR3 arises from other DNA sequences in this sample as well. The chain joins TRBV11-2 to TRBJ2-7; 8 nucleotides align to TRBD1. Germline V CDR1 and CDR2: SGHAT, FQNNGV. The CDR3 covers 14 residues. Trimming took 4 bases from V and 3 from J; bases not matched to a gene: 5. CDR3 in DNA: TGTGCCAGCAGCTCGTGGACAGGGAGCTACGAGCAGTACTTC. Translating it yields CASSSWTGSYEQYF.

The rearrangement uses TRBV12-3 or TRBV12-4 and TRBJ1-5, with D hard to call. The CDR3 has 13 residues. Between the trimmed V and J ends, which lost 3 bases and 3 bases, there was a span of 6 bases. Here the CDR3 reads CASSFGTNQPQHF. The CDR3 DNA follows: TGTGCCAGCAGTTTCGGTACCAATCAGCCCCAGCATTTT.